This T cell receptor (beta chain) was observed in a study of PD-1 blockade in classical Hodgkin lymphoma. Looking at the study overall: A 3 mg/kg intravenous dose of nivolumab was received by patients every 2 weeks.

Assay: immunoSEQ multiplex PCR; the TCRdb copy retains only in-frame clones and omits some. This repertoire shows 40,000 to 50,000 clones, around 80% found once; its top ten account for around an eighth. Each patient relapsed following autologous stem cell transplantation, and prior brentuximab vedotin exposure differed. The patients, who had relapsed/refractory classical Hodgkin lymphoma, achieved best responses of complete response, partial response or progressive disease. J lost 0 bases, V lost 3 bases, and 6 bases had no gene match. Germline-derived CDR1 and CDR2 are LNHDA and SQIVND (reference sequence). The CDR3 spans 17 residues.

The source material was peripheral blood mononuclear cells (PBMCs), sampled at baseline. The source of this sequence is a human donor with classical Hodgkin lymphoma. The chain has TRBV19 and TRBJ2-2, with TRBD2 identical over 8 bases. The CDR3 nucleotides read TGTGCCAGTAGTATGGGTAGCGGGGCTACGAACACCGGGGAGCTGTTTTTT. Translating it yields CASSMGSGATNTGELFF.